This TCR beta chain was recovered during a study of T cell responses to AZD1222 COVID-19 vaccine. Study-wide findings and caveats: White British donors predominated, females outnumbered males, and clonal diversity was possibly underestimated. Spike-specific TCR breadth and depth both grew after two AZD1222 doses. Sampled repertoires all dated from after the peak T cell response.

V lost 5 bases to trimming and J lost 6 bases; unmatched junction nucleotides: 4. The CDR3 sequence is 14 residues long. Looked up from germline, CDR1 is SEHNR and CDR2 is FQNEAQ (reference sequence). TCRdb keeps only in-frame clones here, not all; method: immunoSEQ multiplex PCR. Of 100,000 to 150,000 clones listed, more than 85% are singletons. Remarks on this clone: Its specificity is unknown.

Both about-4-week and about-12-week second-dose recipients were combined. The specimen was peripheral blood, collected 28 days after the second AZD1222 dose. The rearrangement links TRBV7-9 to TRBJ1-4; 9 bases are shared with TRBD1. This clonotype was obtained from an adult who received the AZD1222 COVID-19 vaccine. The CDR3 DNA follows: TGTGCCAGCAGCGCGGGACAGGGACATGAAAAACTGTTTTTT. Amino acid sequence: CASSAGQGHEKLFF.